The source of this TCR beta chain is a study of T-cell reconstitution after alpha-beta-depleted transplantation in children (dated by TCRdb to the mid-2010s). About the full investigation: Using TCR repertoire profiling, the study quantitatively followed how T-cell immune reconstitution unfolded in children after TCRalphabeta/CD19-depleted allogeneic hematopoietic cell transplantation.

The library was made by PCR. Sequencing relied on an Illumina HiSeq 2500. TCR library preparation used molecular barcoding, with unique molecular identifiers applied to normalize quantification of the TCRbeta repertoire. TCRdb trimmed the raw reads at Q25, called clones with MiXCR and kept productive beta chains. For every CDR3 protein sequence, its rows merge into one entry that carries the most common genes and DNA. Across this sample there are roughly 50,000 distinct CDR3 sequences, with approximately 43% seen only once. The ten largest clones take up 95% to 98% of the sample. Read against the paper, the sample's treatment or condition label means: allogeneic hematopoietic cell transplantation with graft depleted of TCRalphabeta T cells and CD19 B cells. The transplant recipients were children given TCRalphabeta/CD19-depleted allogeneic hematopoietic cell grafts. Study-level results and caveats: Apparently early alphabetaT-cell count recovery about two months after transplant reportedly relied on only several hundred rapidly expanded clones derived from non-depleted graft cells. Hyperexpanded clone frequencies declined over subsequent months; after one year, T-cell counts and TCRbeta diversity were mostly attributed to newly produced T cells. In some patients, the high TCRbeta diversity seen at day 60 was put down to recipient T cells and intrathymic progenitors that had survived conditioning.

In the case of this clonotype: Its antigen is unknown. The input lacks base qualities; no much larger clone sits a single base away.

V loses 4 bases at its end and J loses 0 bases; junction bases beyond the gene matches: 10. The CDR3 contains 16 residues, cysteine and phenylalanine counted. Here the CDR3 DNA is all that survives: 48 bases in frame from base 1. As encoded in the germline V gene, CDR1 is SGHRS while CDR2 is YFSETQ. The specimen comprised PBMCs, mostly from graft donor cells, sampled 360 days after TCRalphabeta/CD19-depleted stem cell transplant. This receptor was identified in a male patient younger than 18 who had a stem cell transplant for acute lymphoblastic leukemia, so the T cells may come from the graft donor. The chain links TRBV5-1 with TRBJ2-7, with 7 bases aligning to TRBD2. The DNA sequence is TGCGCCAGCAGCAAGGGGTGGGGACTAATCTCCTACGAGCAGTACTTC. Its product reads: CASSKGWGLISYEQYF.